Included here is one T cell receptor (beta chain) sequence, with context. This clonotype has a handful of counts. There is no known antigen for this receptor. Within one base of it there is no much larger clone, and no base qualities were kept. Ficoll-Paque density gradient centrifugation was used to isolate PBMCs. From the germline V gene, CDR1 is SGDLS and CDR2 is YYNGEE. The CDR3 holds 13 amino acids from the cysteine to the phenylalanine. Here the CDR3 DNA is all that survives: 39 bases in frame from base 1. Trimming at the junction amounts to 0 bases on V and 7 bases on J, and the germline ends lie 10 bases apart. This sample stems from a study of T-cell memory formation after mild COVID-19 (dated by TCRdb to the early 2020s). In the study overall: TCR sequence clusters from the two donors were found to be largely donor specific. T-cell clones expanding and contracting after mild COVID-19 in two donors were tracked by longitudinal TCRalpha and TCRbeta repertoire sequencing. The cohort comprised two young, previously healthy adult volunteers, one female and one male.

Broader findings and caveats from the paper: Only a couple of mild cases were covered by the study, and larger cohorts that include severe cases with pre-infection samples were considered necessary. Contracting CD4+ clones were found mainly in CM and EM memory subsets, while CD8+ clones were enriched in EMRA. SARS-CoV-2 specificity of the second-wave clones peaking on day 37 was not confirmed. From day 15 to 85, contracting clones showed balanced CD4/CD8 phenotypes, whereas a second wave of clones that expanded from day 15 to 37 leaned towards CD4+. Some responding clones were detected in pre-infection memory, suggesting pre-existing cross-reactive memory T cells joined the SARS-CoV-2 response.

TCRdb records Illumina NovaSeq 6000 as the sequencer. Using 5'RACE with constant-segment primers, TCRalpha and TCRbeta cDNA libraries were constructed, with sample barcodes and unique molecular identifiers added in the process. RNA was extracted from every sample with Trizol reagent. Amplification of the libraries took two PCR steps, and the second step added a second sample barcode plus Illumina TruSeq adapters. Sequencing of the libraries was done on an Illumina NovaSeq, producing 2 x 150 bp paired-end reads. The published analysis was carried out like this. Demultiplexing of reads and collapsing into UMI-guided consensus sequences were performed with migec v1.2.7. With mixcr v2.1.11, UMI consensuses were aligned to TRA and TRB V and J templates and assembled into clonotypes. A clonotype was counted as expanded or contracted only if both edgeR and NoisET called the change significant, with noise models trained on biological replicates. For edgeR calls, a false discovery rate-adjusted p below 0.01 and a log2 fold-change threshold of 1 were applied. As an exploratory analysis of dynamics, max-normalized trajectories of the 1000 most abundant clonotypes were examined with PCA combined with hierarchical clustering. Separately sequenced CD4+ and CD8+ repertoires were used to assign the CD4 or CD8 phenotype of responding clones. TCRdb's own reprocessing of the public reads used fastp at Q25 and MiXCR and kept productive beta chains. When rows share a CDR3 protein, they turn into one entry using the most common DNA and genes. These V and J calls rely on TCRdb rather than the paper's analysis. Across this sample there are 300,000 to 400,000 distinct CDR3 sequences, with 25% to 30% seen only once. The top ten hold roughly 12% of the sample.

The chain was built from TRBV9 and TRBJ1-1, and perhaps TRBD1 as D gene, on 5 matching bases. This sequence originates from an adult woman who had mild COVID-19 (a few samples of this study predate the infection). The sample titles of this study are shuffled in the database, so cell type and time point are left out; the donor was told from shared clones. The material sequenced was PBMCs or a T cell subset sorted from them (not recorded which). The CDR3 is CASSVEGRGEAFF. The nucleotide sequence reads TGTGCCAGCAGCGTAGAAGGGAGGGGTGAAGCTTTCTTT.